The rows below give T cell receptor beta chains drawn from one sample of a study of cytomegalovirus exposure and HLA in healthy donors. Assay: immunoSEQ multiplex PCR; the TCRdb copy retains only in-frame clones and omits some. The data hold about 50,000 clones, with about 78% observed a single time. The sample comprised PBMCs. These receptors were collected from a man younger than 45 in good health and CMV-seropositive. The CDR3 runs from the conserved cysteine through the conserved F or W. The D gene is left open where the match is weak. Only part of the rows carry a size: once, few, many, or a class if the clone is expanded.

>TRBD2|once|TRBJ2-1|TRBV19
CASSNPSGGTDEQFF
TGTGCCAGTAGTAATCCTAGCGGGGGAACGGATGAGCAGTTCTTC
>-|-|TRBJ1-1|TRBV21-1
CASSPISTLPNTEAFF
TGTGCCAGCAGCCCCATTTCTACGCTACCGAACACTGAAGCTTTCTTT
>-|-|TRBJ1-2|TRBV6-4
CASSPTGDYGYTF
TGTGCCAGCAGTCCCACAGGCGATTATGGCTACACCTTC
>TRBD2|-|TRBJ2-3|TRBV14
CASSLAGADTQYF
TGTGCCAGCAGCCTAGCGGGGGCAGATACGCAGTATTTT
>TRBD1|-|TRBJ2-1|TRBV11-2
CASSLVRTGSEGQFF
TGTGCCAGCAGCTTAGTCCGGACAGGGTCTGAGGGGCAGTTCTTC
>-|-|TRBJ2-7|TRBV11-2
CASSPGRGLSSYEQYF
TGTGCCAGCAGCCCCGGGAGAGGGCTTAGCTCCTACGAGCAGTACTTC
>TRBD1|few|TRBJ2-7|TRBV4-2
CASSQAGQVGYEQYF
TGTGCCAGCAGCCAGGCGGGACAGGTGGGTTACGAGCAGTACTTC
>-|-|TRBJ2-7|TRBV7-6
CASAGYSSYEQYF
TGTGCCAGCGCTGGGTATAGCTCCTACGAGCAGTACTTC
>-|-|TRBJ2-6|TRBV6-1
CASSEVGSPGANVLTF
TGTGCCAGCAGTGAAGTGGGGAGCCCTGGGGCCAACGTCCTGACTTTC
>-|-|TRBJ2-1|TRBV5-1
CASSSTPGPKNYNEQFF
TGCGCCAGCAGCTCGACGCCAGGGCCCAAGAACTACAATGAGCAGTTCTTC
>TRBD1|-|TRBJ1-2|TRBV6-6
CASSPGQGDYGYTF
TGTGCCAGCAGTCCCGGACAGGGGGACTATGGCTACACCTTC
>TRBD1|-|TRBJ2-1|TRBV19
CASSPDRASYNEQFF
TGTGCCAGTAGTCCAGACAGGGCGTCCTACAATGAGCAGTTCTTC
>-|-|TRBJ2-7|TRBV7-8
CASSLTTSFEQYF
TGTGCCAGCAGCCTTACTACTAGTTTCGAGCAGTACTTC
>-|-|TRBJ2-3|TRBV7-9
CASSFRGAGDTQYF
TGTGCCAGCAGCTTCCGGGGGGCCGGAGATACGCAGTATTTT
>-|-|TRBJ1-1|TRBV4-1
CASSHGALVQNTEAFF
TGCGCCAGCAGCCATGGAGCCCTTGTTCAGAACACTGAAGCTTTCTTT
>TRBD1|-|TRBJ2-1|TRBV9
CASSEPGQGADEQFF
TGTGCCAGCAGCGAGCCGGGACAGGGGGCTGATGAGCAGTTCTTC
>-|-|TRBJ2-3|TRBV5-4
CASSPLSTDTQYF
TGTGCCAGCAGCCCTCTTTCCACAGATACGCAGTATTTT
>TRBD2|-|TRBJ2-7|TRBV5-4
CASSLVALAGVPREQYF
TGTGCCAGCAGCCTTGTCGCACTAGCGGGGGTCCCCCGGGAGCAGTACTTC